The rows below give T cell receptor beta chains drawn from one sample of a study of post-analysis software for immune sequencing data. MiXCR, applied by TCRdb to the PCR reads, yields one record per CDR3 protein. Of approximately 730,000 distinct CDR3 sequences listed, 40% to 55% are singletons. The sample was blood. These receptors were collected from a girl between 5 and 17 years old with multiple sclerosis. The CDR3 runs from the conserved cysteine through the conserved F or W. A D gene is named only where the DNA matches it firmly. Only part of the rows carry a size: once, few, many, or a class if the clone is expanded.

>TRBJ2-1|TRBD2|.|TRBV5-1
CASSFSLGREGNNEQFF
TGCGCCAGCAGCTTCTCTCTTGGGCGGGAGGGGAACAATGAGCAGTTCTTC
>TRBJ1-1|.|.|TRBV3-1
CASSHTQGSTEAFF
TGTGCCAGCAGCCACACACAGGGTAGCACTGAAGCTTTCTTT
>TRBJ2-1|TRBD1|.|TRBV5-1
CASSWGTGNNEQFF
TGCGCCAGCAGCTGGGGGACAGGTAACAATGAGCAGTTCTTC
>TRBJ2-7|.|.|TRBV29-1
CSAQAPCEQYF
TGCAGCGCCCAGGCCCCATGCGAGCAGTACTTC
>TRBJ2-1|TRBD2|.|TRBV24-1
CATSDSSGRGVNEQFF
TGTGCCACCAGTGATAGTAGCGGGAGAGGAGTGAATGAGCAGTTCTTC
>TRBJ2-1|TRBD2|.|TRBV20-1
CSAKRDLYNEQFF
TGCAGTGCGAAGCGGGACTTATACAATGAGCAGTTCTTC
>TRBJ2-1|TRBD2|few|TRBV12-3/TRBV12-4
CASSLSGSGSSYNEQFF
TGTGCCAGCAGTTTATCTGGGAGCGGGAGCTCCTACAATGAGCAGTTCTTC
>TRBJ1-1|.|.|TRBV5-1
CASSLEGVRAEAFF
TGCGCCAGCAGCTTGGAGGGGGTTCGGGCTGAAGCTTTCTTT
>TRBJ2-3|.|many|TRBV15
CATSRSLRGDTQYF
TGTGCCACCAGCCGATCCCTCAGGGGAGATACGCAGTATTTT
>TRBJ2-1|TRBD2|.|TRBV20-1
CSARDASGLAVYNEQFF
TGCAGTGCTAGAGATGCCTCCGGGCTAGCGGTATACAATGAGCAGTTCTTC
>TRBJ1-2|TRBD1|.|TRBV12-3/TRBV12-4
CASSDPRDRGNGYTF
TGTGCCAGCAGCGACCCCCGGGACAGGGGAAATGGCTACACCTTC
>TRBJ2-6|TRBD1|few|TRBV19
CASSRTGSSGANVLTF
TGTGCCAGTTCACGGACAGGGTCCTCTGGGGCCAACGTCCTGACTTTC
>TRBJ2-7|TRBD2|once|TRBV5-1
CACSPSGSATYEQYF
TGCGCCTGCAGTCCTAGCGGGAGCGCTACCTACGAGCAGTACTTC
>TRBJ2-5|.|.|TRBV4-1
CASSPNPRDSMRSTETQYF
TGCGCCAGCAGCCCCAACCCCCGGGACTCAATGAGGAGCACGGAGACCCAGTACTTC
>TRBJ2-5|.|few|TRBV7-9
CASSLPPGRETQYF
TGTGCCAGCAGCTTACCCCCAGGAAGGGAGACCCAGTACTTC
>TRBJ2-7|.|few|TRBV20-1
CSASDPYNSPEQYF
TGCAGTGCTAGTGACCCATATAACAGTCCCGAGCAGTACTTC
>TRBJ2-3|.|few|TRBV20-1
CSAIGGSTDTQYF
TGCAGTGCTATCGGCGGGAGCACAGATACGCAGTATTTT
>TRBJ2-7|.|.|TRBV6-1
CASSFEGLHPYEQYF
TGTGCCAGCAGTTTCGAGGGGCTACATCCCTACGAGCAGTACTTC
>TRBJ2-7|TRBD1|.|TRBV7-2
CASHGQGGYEQYF
TGTGCCAGCCATGGACAGGGGGGGTACGAGCAGTACTTC
>TRBJ2-7|.|.|TRBV11-2
CASSLRWQGQSYEQYF
TGTGCCAGCAGCCTCCGCTGGCAGGGCCAATCCTACGAGCAGTACTTC
>TRBJ2-5|TRBD2|.|TRBV4-2
CASSQEGGRAWETQYF
TGTGCCAGCAGCCAAGAAGGCGGGAGGGCCTGGGAGACCCAGTACTTC
>TRBJ1-1|.|.|TRBV5-1
CASSPRPGHQLEAFF
TGCGCCAGCAGCCCCCGGCCGGGACACCAACTTGAAGCTTTCTTT
>TRBJ2-5|.|once|TRBV24-1
CATSQGGSETQYF
TGTGCCACCAGCCAAGGAGGGTCAGAGACCCAGTACTTC
>TRBJ2-6|.|few|TRBV20-1
CSAPNRANVLTF
TGCAGTGCCCCCAATCGGGCCAACGTCCTGACTTTC
>TRBJ1-2|TRBD1|.|TRBV20-1
CRASRGTSGTGFDNYGYTF
TGCCGTGCTAGTCGCGGGACCTCCGGGACAGGGTTTGATAACTATGGCTACACCTTC
>TRBJ2-7|.|.|TRBV20-1
CSARVAPTYEQYF
TGCAGTGCTAGAGTTGCTCCAACCTACGAGCAGTACTTC
>TRBJ1-4|TRBD1|few|TRBV11-2
CASSRGGQGNEKLFF
TGTGCCAGCAGTCGCGGGGGACAGGGGAATGAAAAACTGTTTTTT
>TRBJ2-1|TRBD2|.|TRBV6-5
CASSELAGWGEQFF
TGTGCCAGCAGTGAACTAGCGGGGTGGGGTGAGCAGTTCTTC
>TRBJ1-2|.|.|TRBV10-3
CAISTGQGRGGYTF
TGTGCCATCAGCACGGGCCAAGGGCGAGGGGGCTACACCTTC
>TRBJ2-1|TRBD2|.|TRBV29-1
CSVATSGYNEQFF
TGCAGCGTTGCCACTAGCGGATACAATGAGCAGTTCTTC
>TRBJ2-7|.|.|TRBV6-5
CASSRSGISFGSEQYF
TGTGCCAGCAGTCGTTCCGGGATCTCCTTCGGGAGCGAGCAGTACTTC
>TRBJ2-7|.|.|TRBV30
CAWSSLTGTVTYEQYF
TGTGCCTGGAGTTCGCTGACCGGGACTGTAACCTACGAGCAGTACTTC